The clone carrying this T cell receptor (beta chain) occurred many times. Its antigen is undetermined. This sample was taken from a study of blood T cells in healthy people across ages. Overall study findings and caveats: Roughly linear age-related decline in beta diversity appeared, significant by age roughly 40. No conclusive comparison of naive versus antigen-experienced cells was possible with unsorted PBMCs. Among long-lived donors, naive CD4+ cells were more numerous and diversity higher than in aged donors. In these data, TCR beta diversity tracked strongly with naive T cell percentage.

A second roughly 6 to 11 cycle PCR used barcoded and J-beta primers. A single record per CDR3 protein comes from TCRdb applying MiXCR to the 5' RACE reads. The sample lists 1.5 million to 2 million distinct CDR3 sequences, about 28% occurring once. The CDR3 loop spans 15 amino acids. V lost 4 bases and J lost 1; bases outside the gene matches: 8. Per germline, CDR1 SQVTM and CDR2 ANQGSEA. The chain joins TRBV29-1 to TRBJ2-3, with TRBD1 matching over 7 bases. The receptor's source is a woman in her 30s in good health. Sequences were obtained from blood. The CDR3 region has the DNA TGCAGCGTTGGGGTTTCAGGACAGGGCACAGATACGCAGTATTTT. This encodes CSVGVSGQGTDTQYF.